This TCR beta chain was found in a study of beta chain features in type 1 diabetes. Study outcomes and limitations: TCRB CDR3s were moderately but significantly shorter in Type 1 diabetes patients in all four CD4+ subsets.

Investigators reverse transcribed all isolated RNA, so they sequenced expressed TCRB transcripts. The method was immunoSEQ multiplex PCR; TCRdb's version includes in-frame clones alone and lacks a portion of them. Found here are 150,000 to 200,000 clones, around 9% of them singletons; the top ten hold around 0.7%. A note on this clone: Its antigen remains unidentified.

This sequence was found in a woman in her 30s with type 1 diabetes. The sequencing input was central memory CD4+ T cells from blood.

The CDR3 DNA sequence: TGTGCCAGCAGGAGGGACTTCTCAACTAATGAAAAACTGTTTTTT. Protein: CASRRDFSTNEKLFF. J is TRBJ1-4 and V is TRBV27; tentatively, D is TRBD1 (5 bases). Trimming removed 6 bases from V and 0 bases from J, with 11 bases in between. Per the germline V gene, CDR1 is MNHEY and CDR2 is SMNVEV (reference sequence). The CDR3 length is 15 residues. Drawing the rest from reference TRBV27 and TRBJ1-4, the complete variable domain is EAQVTQNPRYLITVTGKKLTVTCSQNMNHEYMSWYRQDPGLGLRQIYYSMNVEVTDKGDVPEGYKVSRKEKRNFPLILESPSPNQTSLYFCASRRDFSTNEKLFFGSGTQLSVL.